This T cell receptor (beta chain) was sequenced in a study of a mutant IDH1 vaccine in newly diagnosed glioma. Across the study: Treated patients showed a male proportion of roughly 62%, a female proportion of around 38%, and a mean age of approximately 40 years.

CDR1 is MNHEY and CDR2 is SMNVEV in the germline V gene (reference sequence). The CDR3 loop spans 13 amino acids. Trimming took 2 bases from V and 6 from J, leaving 8 bases between them. Time point defined: baseline, week 1 (first vaccination visit). Treatment: pre-vaccination baseline after standard-of-care therapy. TCRdb keeps only in-frame clones here, not all; method: immunoSEQ multiplex PCR. The table shows roughly 46,000 clones, with about nine tenths occurring only once. The chain recombines TRBV27 with TRBJ1-5; D is possibly TRBD1 (5 bases). The sequence was collected from a man aged 40-55 years with glioma. The specimen comprised PBMCs, sampled from a glioma patient treated with radiotherapy, temozolomide or both. In DNA form, the CDR3 reads TGTGCCAGCAGTTTAGGCAGGGCTCAGCCCCAGCATTTT. Its protein product is CASSLGRAQPQHF.